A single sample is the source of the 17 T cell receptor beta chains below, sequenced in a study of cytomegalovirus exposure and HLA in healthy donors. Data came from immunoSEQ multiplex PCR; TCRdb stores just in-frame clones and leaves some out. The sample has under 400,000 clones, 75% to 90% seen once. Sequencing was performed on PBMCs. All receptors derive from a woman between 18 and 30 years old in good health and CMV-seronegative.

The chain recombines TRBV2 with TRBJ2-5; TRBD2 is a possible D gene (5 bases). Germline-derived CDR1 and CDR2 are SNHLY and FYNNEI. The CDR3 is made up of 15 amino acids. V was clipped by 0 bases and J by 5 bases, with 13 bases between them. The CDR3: CASSEARALGETQYF. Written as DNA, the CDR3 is TGTGCCAGCAGTGAAGCGCGGGCCTTGGGGGAGACCCAGTACTTC.

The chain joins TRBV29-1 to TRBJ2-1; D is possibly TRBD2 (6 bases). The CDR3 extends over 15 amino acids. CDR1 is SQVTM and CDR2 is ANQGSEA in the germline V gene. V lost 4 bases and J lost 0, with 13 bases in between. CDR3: CSVAQRALSYNEQFF. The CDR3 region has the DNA TGCAGCGTTGCCCAGCGGGCACTCTCCTACAATGAGCAGTTCTTC.

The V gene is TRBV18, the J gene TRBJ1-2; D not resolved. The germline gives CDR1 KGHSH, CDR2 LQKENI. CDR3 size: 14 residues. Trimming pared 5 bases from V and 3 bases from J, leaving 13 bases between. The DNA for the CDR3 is TGTGCCAGCTCAGCAATCGACGGAGACTATGGCTACACCTTC. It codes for CASSAIDGDYGYTF.

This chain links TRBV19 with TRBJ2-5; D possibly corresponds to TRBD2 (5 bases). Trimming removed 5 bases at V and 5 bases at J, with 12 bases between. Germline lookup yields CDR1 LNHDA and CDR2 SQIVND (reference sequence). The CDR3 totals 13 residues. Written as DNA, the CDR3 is TGTGCCAGTAGTGCCGGACTGGGGGAGACCCAGTACTTC. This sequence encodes CASSAGLGETQYF.

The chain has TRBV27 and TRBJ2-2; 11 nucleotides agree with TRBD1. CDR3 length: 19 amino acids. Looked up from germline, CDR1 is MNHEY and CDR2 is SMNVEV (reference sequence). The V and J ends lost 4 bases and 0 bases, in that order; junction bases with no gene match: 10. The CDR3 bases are TGTGCCAGCAGTTCCTACCGGGACAGGGGGTTAACGAACACCGGGGAGCTGTTTTTT. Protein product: CASSSYRDRGLTNTGELFF.

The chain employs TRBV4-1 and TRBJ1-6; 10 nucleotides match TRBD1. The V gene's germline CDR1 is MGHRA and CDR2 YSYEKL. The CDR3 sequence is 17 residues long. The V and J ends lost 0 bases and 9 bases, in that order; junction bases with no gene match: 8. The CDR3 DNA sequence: TGCGCCAGCAGCCAAGATCTCGTGGGACAGGGGATTTCACCCCTCCACTTT. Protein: CASSQDLVGQGISPLHF.

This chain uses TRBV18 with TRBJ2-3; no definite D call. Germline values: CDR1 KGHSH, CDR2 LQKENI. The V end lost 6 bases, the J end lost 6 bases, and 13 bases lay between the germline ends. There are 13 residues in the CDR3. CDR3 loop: CASSQSQTDTQYF. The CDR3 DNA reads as TGTGCCAGCTCTCAATCACAGACGGATACGCAGTATTTT.

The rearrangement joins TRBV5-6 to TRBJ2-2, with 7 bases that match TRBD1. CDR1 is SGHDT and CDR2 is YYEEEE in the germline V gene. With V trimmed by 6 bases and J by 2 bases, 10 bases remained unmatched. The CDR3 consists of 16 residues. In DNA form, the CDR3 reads TGTGCCAGCACCTCGGGGCAGGGGGTCAACACCGGGGAGCTGTTTTTT. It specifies CASTSGQGVNTGELFF.

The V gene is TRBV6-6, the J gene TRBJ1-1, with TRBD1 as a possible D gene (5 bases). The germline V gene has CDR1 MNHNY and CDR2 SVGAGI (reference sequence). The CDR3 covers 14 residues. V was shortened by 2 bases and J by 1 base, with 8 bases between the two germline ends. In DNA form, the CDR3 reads TGTGCCAGCAGTTACCTCGGGGGGAACACTGAAGCTTTCTTT. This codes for CASSYLGGNTEAFF.

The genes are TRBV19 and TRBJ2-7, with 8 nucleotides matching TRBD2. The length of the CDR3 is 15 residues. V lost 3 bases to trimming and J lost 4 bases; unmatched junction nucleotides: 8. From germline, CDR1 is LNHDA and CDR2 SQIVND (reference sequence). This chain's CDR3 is CASSIERETWYEQYF. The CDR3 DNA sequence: TGTGCCAGTAGTATCGAGCGGGAGACGTGGTACGAGCAGTACTTC.

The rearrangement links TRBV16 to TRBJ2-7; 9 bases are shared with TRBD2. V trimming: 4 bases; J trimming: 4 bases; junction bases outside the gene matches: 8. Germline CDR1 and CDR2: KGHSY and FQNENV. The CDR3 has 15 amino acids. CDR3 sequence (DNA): TGTGCCAGCAGCCCGGGACTAGCCGCCACATACGAGCAGTACTTC. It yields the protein CASSPGLAATYEQYF.

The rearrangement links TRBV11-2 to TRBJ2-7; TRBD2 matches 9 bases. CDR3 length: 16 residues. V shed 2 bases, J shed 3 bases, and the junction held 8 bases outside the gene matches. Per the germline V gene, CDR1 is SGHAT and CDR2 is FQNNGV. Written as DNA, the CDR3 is TGTGCCAGCAGCTTAACCCGACTAGCGGACCGCTACGAGCAGTACTTC. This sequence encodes CASSLTRLADRYEQYF.

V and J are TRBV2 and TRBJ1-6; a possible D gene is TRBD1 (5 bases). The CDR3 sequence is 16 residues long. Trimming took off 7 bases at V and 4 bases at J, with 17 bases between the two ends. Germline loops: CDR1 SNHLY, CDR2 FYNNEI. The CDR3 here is CASNLRAPGYNSPLHF. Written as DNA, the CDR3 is TGTGCCAGCAATCTCAGGGCGCCCGGTTATAATTCACCCCTCCACTTT.

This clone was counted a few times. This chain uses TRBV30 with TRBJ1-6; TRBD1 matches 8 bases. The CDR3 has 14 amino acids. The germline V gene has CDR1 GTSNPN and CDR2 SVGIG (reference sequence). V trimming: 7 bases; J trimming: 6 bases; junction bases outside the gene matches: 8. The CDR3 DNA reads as TGTGCCTTCGACAGGGGAAGAGGTAATTCACCCCTCCACTTT. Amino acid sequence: CAFDRGRGNSPLHF.

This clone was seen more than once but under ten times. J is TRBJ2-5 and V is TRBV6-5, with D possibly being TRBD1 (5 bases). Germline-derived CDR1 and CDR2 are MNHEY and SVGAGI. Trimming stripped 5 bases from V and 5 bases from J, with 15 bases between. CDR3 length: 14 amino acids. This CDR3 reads CASSEGQGHETQYF. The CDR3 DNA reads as TGTGCCAGCAGTGAAGGGCAGGGCCATGAGACCCAGTACTTC.

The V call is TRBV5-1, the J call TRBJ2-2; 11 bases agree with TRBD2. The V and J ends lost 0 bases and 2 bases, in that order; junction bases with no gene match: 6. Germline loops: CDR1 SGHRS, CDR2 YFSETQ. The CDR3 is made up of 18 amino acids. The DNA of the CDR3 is TGCGCCAGCAGCTTGGGACTAGCGGGGAAGGTCAACACCGGGGAGCTGTTTTTT. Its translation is CASSLGLAGKVNTGELFF.

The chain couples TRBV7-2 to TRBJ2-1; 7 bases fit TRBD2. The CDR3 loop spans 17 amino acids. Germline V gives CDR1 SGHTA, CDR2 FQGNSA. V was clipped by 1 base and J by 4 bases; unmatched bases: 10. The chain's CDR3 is CASSLEATGGGYNEQFF. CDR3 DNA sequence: TGTGCCAGCAGCTTAGAGGCTACGGGAGGAGGTTACAATGAGCAGTTCTTC. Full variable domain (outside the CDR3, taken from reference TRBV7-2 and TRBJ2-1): GAGVSQSPSNKVTEKGKDVELRCDPISGHTALYWYRQSLGQGLEFLIYFQGNSAPDKSGLPSDRFSAERTGGSVSTLTIQRTQQEDSAVYLCASSLEATGGGYNEQFFGPGTRLTVL.